This T cell receptor beta chain came from a study of T cell responses to AZD1222 COVID-19 vaccine. V dropped 5 bases and J dropped 7 bases, with 27 bases sitting between them. This CDR3 spans 17 amino acids. Germline V gene data show CDR1 as SGHVS and CDR2 as FQNEAQ. The repertoire was sequenced with immunoSEQ multiplex PCR; TCRdb's copy has only in-frame clones and lacks some. The table includes about 150,000 clones, 90% detected once. The sequence was obtained from an adult in good health. The sequenced sample was peripheral blood, obtained on day 0 of AZD1222 vaccination. The chain carries TRBV7-8 and TRBJ2-7; tentatively, D is TRBD1 (5 bases). CDR3 sequence reads: CASSPQLDSFPLYEQYF. The CDR3 DNA follows: TGTGCCAGCAGCCCCCAACTCGACAGTTTTCCCCTATATGAGCAGTACTTC.